This TCR beta chain was sequenced for a study of Graves' ophthalmopathy and Graves' hyperthyroidism. For repertoire sequencing, the TCR beta CDR3 regions were amplified from RNA transcripts. RT-PCR was first run with HTBI primers, then multiplex PCR in a second round. From the multiplex PCR reads, TCRdb called clonotypes with MiXCR, one entry per CDR3 protein. Altogether about 740,000 distinct CDR3 sequences are present, approximately 40% being singletons, with the ten largest covering approximately 43%. The origin of this receptor is an adult man with Graves' ophthalmopathy. The source material was peripheral blood.

As DNA, the CDR3 is TGTGCCAGCTCACCACGGCAGGTTCGGGACGAGCAGTACTTC. Its protein is CASSPRQVRDEQYF. J is TRBJ2-7 and V is TRBV25-1; D remains unclear. Germline V gene sequence: CDR1 MGHDK, CDR2 SYGVNS. The CDR3 spans 14 residues. Between the trimmed V and J ends, which lost 8 bases and 5 bases, there was a span of 19 bases.